Listed below are T cell receptor beta chains from one sample, sequenced in a study of blood T cell repertoires in COVID-19. The method was immunoSEQ multiplex PCR; TCRdb's version includes in-frame clones alone and lacks a portion of them. Altogether tens of thousands of clones are present, around 90% being singletons, with the ten largest covering about 7.4%. Sequenced sample: peripheral blood. The origin of the receptors is a human donor with active COVID-19. The donor label of this sample is uncertain. CDR3s leave out the opening cysteine and the closing phenylalanine or tryptophan. The order of the fields is V gene, J gene, CDR3 protein.

V gene: TRBV29-1; J gene: TRBJ2-1; CDR3 protein: SVPRGSSYNEQF
V gene: TRBV6-1; J gene: TRBJ2-6; CDR3 protein: ASSEPSGMWGANVLT
V gene: TRBV7-2; J gene: TRBJ1-6; CDR3 protein: ASSWGGGYNSPLH
V gene: TRBV11-3; J gene: TRBJ2-7; CDR3 protein: ASSPGLSSYEQY
V gene: TRBV3-1/TRBV3-2; J gene: TRBJ1-1; CDR3 protein: ASSQGKGAAEAF
V gene: TRBV7-6; J gene: TRBJ2-2; CDR3 protein: ASRRASGRTGELF
V gene: TRBV11-3; J gene: TRBJ1-1; CDR3 protein: ASSQPFWTAEAF
V gene: TRBV21-1; J gene: TRBJ2-5; CDR3 protein: ASSSRGPKETQY
V gene: TRBV30; J gene: TRBJ2-4; CDR3 protein: AWSVPRGIQY
V gene: TRBV6-4; J gene: TRBJ1-2; CDR3 protein: ASREQSLGPYGYT
V gene: TRBV28; J gene: TRBJ1-3; CDR3 protein: ASSLSVGGVGNTIY